This note documents a single TCR beta chain sequence. As yet, its antigen is unknown. By 5'RACE template switching, TCR cDNA was produced, with a universal primer site and UMIs added in the process. TCRdb reprocessed the 5' RACE reads with MiXCR, giving one entry per CDR3 protein. The top ten hold approximately 3.4% of the sample, which has hundreds of thousands of distinct CDR3 sequences, roughly an eighth seen once. CDR1 and CDR2 from the germline V gene are MNHNY and SVGAGI (reference sequence). V dropped 6 bases and J dropped 2; count of bases not matched to a gene: 11. This CDR3 has 17 amino acids. This entry is derived from a study of T cells after yellow fever vaccination. Study-level background: Any fraction with a low cell number was prepared using SMART-Seq v4 Ultra Low Input.

Study-wide results and caveats: Clones from primary vaccination mostly reappeared after the booster (approximately 95% CD4, under 90% CD8).

J is TRBJ2-2 and V is TRBV6-6; TRBD2 aligns across 8 bases. This clonotype was obtained from a man aged 18 to 29 who received the YFV17D yellow fever vaccine. This sample comprised CD4+ T cells sorted from PBMCs, obtained 15 days after the yellow fever booster vaccination. CDR3 sequence: CASSRRRGLVNTGELFF. In DNA, the CDR3 is TGTGCCAGCAGCCGCCGCAGGGGACTAGTAAACACCGGGGAGCTGTTTTTT.